This TCR beta chain was obtained from a study of blood T cell repertoires in COVID-19. Across the whole study: PBMCs, B-cell-depleted T cells, or T cells provided the cDNA or gDNA that made up the material.

Original processing methods: It was from reference gene primer amplification that nucleated cell counts were estimated. Measured with immunoSEQ multiplex PCR; TCRdb has only the in-frame clones, and not every one. Clone size and V and J calls were adopted from that table, with D and trimming inferred from the DNA. The sample gives about 190,000 clones, 70% to 80% of which show up once; roughly an eighth is in the top ten. The table lists this clone with a count of one. The sequence was obtained from a woman between 45 and 60 years old with acute or convalescent COVID-19. Sequencing was carried out using peripheral blood.

The CDR3 sequence: CASSRLAGGSYNEQFF. CDR3 nucleotides: TGTGCCAGCAGTCGATTAGCGGGGGGGTCATACAATGAGCAGTTCTTC. The chain combines TRBV6-6 with TRBJ2-1; 11 nucleotides match TRBD2. The trim removed 5 bases at V and 4 bases at J, leaving 7 bases unmatched. Per the germline V gene, CDR1 is MNHNY and CDR2 is SVGAGI (reference sequence). This CDR3 region has 16 residues.